Below are 9 T cell receptor beta chains sequenced from a single sample in a study of cytomegalovirus exposure and HLA in healthy donors. A multiplex PCR was run with 60 Vbeta primers and 13 Jbeta primers. Here immunoSEQ multiplex PCR was the method, and the copy in TCRdb shows in-frame clones only, minus some. This table holds about 150,000 clones, approximately 86% found once. Sequencing was done on a sample of PBMCs. All receptors come from a woman aged 45 to 65 in good health and CMV-seropositive.

The J gene is TRBJ1-2, the V gene TRBV4-2; D gene unclear. V lost 0 bases and J lost 4, with 9 bases in between. In germline, CDR1 is LGHNA, CDR2 YNFKEQ. The CDR3 is made up of 14 amino acids. In nucleotides, the CDR3 is TGTGCCAGCAGCCAAGAAGAGGGTGTCTATGGCTACACCTTC. As protein: CASSQEEGVYGYTF.

The chain recombines TRBV2 with TRBJ2-3; 9 nucleotides match TRBD1. V gave up 4 bases and J gave up 6 bases; unmatched junction bases: 8. CDR1 and CDR2 (germline): SNHLY, FYNNEI. The CDR3 totals 15 residues. This chain's CDR3 is CASSGGQGGADTQYF. The CDR3 DNA reads TGTGCCAGCAGTGGGGGACAGGGAGGGGCGGATACGCAGTATTTT. The entire variable domain, with the rest obtained from reference TRBV2 and TRBJ2-3, is as follows: EPEVTQTPSHQVTQMGQEVILRCVPISNHLYFYWYRQILGQKVEFLVSFYNNEISEKSEIFDDQFSVERPDGSNFTLKIRSTKLEDSAMYFCASSGGQGGADTQYFGPGTRLTVL.

The CDR3 coding sequence is TGCAGCGTAGCGGGACTCACTAACTATGGCTACACCTTC. Translation gives CSVAGLTNYGYTF. The chain is built from TRBV29-1 and TRBJ1-2; D perhaps matches TRBD1 (5 bases). Germline V gene sequence: CDR1 SQVTM, CDR2 ANQGSEA. The germline V and J ends were trimmed by 6 bases and 0 bases, with 11 bases remaining between them. The CDR3 is 13 amino acids.

The genes are TRBV11-2 and TRBJ1-6, with 9 positions matching TRBD1. The germline V gene encodes CDR1 SGHAT and CDR2 FQNNGV. Losses at the gene ends were 5 bases for V and 9 bases for J; bases not matched to a gene: 11. The CDR3 length is 16 residues. Here the CDR3 reads CASSPLDRGVFSPLHF. The CDR3 DNA reads TGTGCCAGCAGCCCTTTGGACAGGGGTGTATTTTCACCCCTCCACTTT. Using reference TRBV11-2 and TRBJ1-6 for the parts outside the CDR3, the full variable domain is EAGVAQSPRYKIIEKRQSVAFWCNPISGHATLYWYQQILGQGPKLLIQFQNNGVVDDSQLPKDRFSAERLKGVDSTLKIQPAKLEDSAVYLCASSPLDRGVFSPLHFGNGTRLTVT.

The V gene is TRBV27, the J gene TRBJ1-2; no firm D call. CDR1 and CDR2 from the germline V gene are MNHEY and SMNVEV (reference sequence). V dropped 5 bases and J dropped 8 bases, with 12 bases sitting between them. The CDR3 spans 12 residues. The CDR3 sequence: CASSPYSGGYTF. The CDR3 coding sequence is TGTGCCAGCAGTCCTTACAGCGGGGGCTACACCTTC.

The V and J genes are TRBV9 and TRBJ2-7; D might be TRBD2 (7 bases). Germline CDR1 and CDR2: SGDLS and YYNGEE. V was trimmed by 3 bases and J by 4 bases, leaving 20 bases between them. The CDR3 is made up of 16 amino acids. CDR3 DNA sequence: TGTGCCAGCAGCGGAACCCTCGAGGGGGGGGTTTACGAGCAGTACTTC. Protein sequence: CASSGTLEGGVYEQYF. The full variable domain, rest sourced from reference TRBV9 and TRBJ2-7, is DSGVTQTPKHLITATGQRVTLRCSPRSGDLSVYWYQQSLDQGLQFLIQYYNGEERAKGNILERFSAQQFPDLHSELNLSSLELGDSALYFCASSGTLEGGVYEQYFGPGTRLTVT.

V and J are TRBV30 and TRBJ1-1; tentative D call: TRBD1 (6 bases). CDR3 length equals 16 residues. Germline values: CDR1 GTSNPN, CDR2 SVGIG (reference sequence). Deletions cut 0 bases from V and 2 bases from J, with 16 bases between. The CDR3 DNA reads as TGTGCCTGGAGTGTAACTCCCGGGACACCTAACACTGAAGCTTTCTTT. Residues: CAWSVTPGTPNTEAFF.

The V call is TRBV5-1, the J call TRBJ1-1; no clear D. Deletions cut 0 bases from V and 1 base from J, with 10 bases between. The CDR3 runs to 15 residues. CDR1 is SGHRS, CDR2 YFSETQ, per germline. CDR3 DNA: TGCGCCAGCAGCTTGGTGGGCACCGCGAACACTGAAGCTTTCTTT. Its protein is CASSLVGTANTEAFF.

This sequence joins TRBV7-2 and TRBJ2-7; TRBD1 agrees at 10 bases. The CDR3 extends over 15 amino acids. Germline CDR1 SGHTA, CDR2 FQGNSA. Losses at the gene ends were 4 bases for V and 2 bases for J; bases not matched to a gene: 5. The CDR3 here is CASSYGQGGTYEQYF. The CDR3 region has the DNA TGTGCCAGCAGCTATGGACAGGGGGGAACCTACGAGCAGTACTTC.